This T cell receptor (beta chain) was profiled in a study of identical twins. TCRdb reanalysed the 5' RACE reads using MiXCR and keeps one entry per CDR3 protein. The sample includes hundreds of thousands of distinct CDR3 sequences, over 15% of them seen just once. The sample also formed part of further work on T cells expressing NK-cell markers. From that study: The use of an anti-gamma-delta TCR antibody, which was added in several experiments, restricted sorting to T cells expressing alpha-beta TCR. In more than five donors, dominant CD3+CD56+NKG2C+ clonotypes ranked among the top 10 CD8+ clonotypes.

The TCR comes from a woman aged 18-35 years in good health. Specimen: PBMCs.

The CDR3: CASSFSMGALGEQFF. The CDR3 bases are TGTGCCAGCAGTTTTAGCATGGGGGCGTTGGGTGAGCAGTTCTTC. The V and J genes are TRBV12-3 or TRBV12-4 and TRBJ2-1; possibly TRBD1 for D (6 bases). The ends were cut back, 3 bases at V and 9 bases at J, with 18 bases in the middle. The CDR3 has 15 amino acids.